These 12 T cell receptor beta chains share one sample of origin, sequenced in a study of tissue T cells after allogeneic stem cell transplantation. Time point denoted: mouse harvest day 7 after allogeneic transplant. Mouse grafts combined 10^7 T-cell-depleted bone marrow cells with 10^6 splenic CD5+ T cells. This table comes from immunoSEQ multiplex PCR, and its TCRdb copy is limited to in-frame clones, with some not included. The sample shows 8,000 to 9,000 clones, around 40% of them seen only once. The sequenced sample consisted of skin. These receptors all stem from a female BALB/c mouse given C57BL/6 T cells with graft-versus-host disease after an allogeneic hematopoietic cell transplant.

This clone was counted between two and nine times. The gene symbols are mouse symbols. From the germline J gene comes the end of the CDR3, since the read stops 1 residue before it. The genes are TRBV26 and TRBJ1-4; D is perhaps TRBD1 (5 bases). V dropped 3 bases and J dropped 0 bases, with 8 bases sitting between them. This CDR3 region has 15 residues. The germline V gene has CDR1 KGHPV and CDR2 FQNQEV (reference sequence). The part of the CDR3 DNA that was read is TGTGCCAGCAGTCTCCGGACAATTTCCAACGAAAGATTATTT. Amino acid sequence: CASSLRTISNERLF. The entire CDR3 protein is CASSLRTISNERLFF.

Notes on this clone: Gene names are mouse gene names. The CDR3 end is not reached by the read, which stops 1 residue before it; the germline J gene fills it in. The V and J genes are TRBV23 and TRBJ2-5; no DNA check was done on the table's D call, TRBD1. Per the germline V gene, CDR1 is KGHTA and CDR2 is FQNQQP. The CDR3 is made up of 14 amino acids. The part of the CDR3 DNA that was read is TGCTCCAGCAGTCACGACACAAACCAAGACACCCAGTAC. It yields the protein CSSSHDTNQDTQY. The full CDR3 sequence reads CSSSHDTNQDTQYF.

As regards this clone: Gene labels here are mouse ones. The CDR3 spells CASSPGGYEQYF. CDR3 DNA (partial): TGTGCCAGCAGTCCCGGGGGTTATGAACAGTAC. The chain couples TRBV24 to TRBJ2-7; TRBD1 or TRBD2 may be the D gene (5 bases each). The read is 1 residue too short to cover the CDR3 end, so that end is filled in from the germline J gene. Germline V gene data show CDR1 as KGHTA and CDR2 as FRNEEI. The length of the CDR3 is 12 residues. V was cut by 4 bases and J by 4 bases, with 8 bases left in between.

This clone occurred a few times. Gene labels here are mouse ones. The DNA ends 1 residue before the CDR3 does, and the rest of the CDR3 is filled in from the germline J gene. The chain uses TRBV13-2 and TRBJ1-2; D gene ambiguous. Trimming cost V 2 bases and J 2 bases, with 1 base left between them. Per germline, CDR1 NNHNN and CDR2 SYGAGS (reference sequence). The CDR3 is 11 residues long. CDR3 DNA (partial): TGTGCCAGCGGTGAGAACTCCGACTACACC. This codes for CASGENSDYT. The full CDR3 is CASGENSDYTF.

As regards this clone: Gene labels here are mouse ones. The CDR3 goes on 1 residue after the read ends, and that part is filled in from the germline J gene. The rearrangement joins TRBV23 to TRBJ2-2; the D call in the table, TRBD2, was not verified against the DNA. Germline CDR1 is KGHTA and CDR2 is FQNQQP. CDR3 size: 17 residues. CDR3 residues: CSSRPGLGGIDTGQLYF. The sequenced part of the CDR3 DNA is TGCTCCAGCAGACCGGGACTGGGGGGAATTGACACCGGGCAGCTCTAC.

On this clone itself: Gene names refer to mouse genes. The read ends 1 residue early relative to the CDR3; the germline J gene fills the gap. The chain uses TRBV26 and TRBJ2-7; D may be TRBD1 (6 bases). This CDR3 has 11 amino acids. Germline values: CDR1 KGHPV, CDR2 FQNQEV (reference sequence). The V end lost 5 bases, the J end lost 5 bases, and 7 bases lay between the germline ends. CDR3 DNA (partial): TGTGCCAGCAGTTCAGGGGATGAACAGTAC. Its translation: CASSSGDEQY. The complete CDR3 reads CASSSGDEQYF.

To note about this clone: Gene names and germline refer to mouse. The read ends 1 residue shy of where the CDR3 ends; the end is completed using the germline J gene. The V gene is TRBV3, the J gene TRBJ2-2; 11 positions match TRBD2. There are 17 residues in the CDR3. V lost 1 base to trimming and J lost 6 bases; unmatched junction nucleotides: 7. Germline CDR1 SNHLY, CDR2 FYNGKV (reference sequence). CDR3 bases read: TGTGCCAGCAGCTTAGTACTGGGGGGGCGCGGAGCCGGGCAGCTCTAC. Amino acid sequence: CASSLVLGGRGAGQLY. The whole CDR3 sequence is CASSLVLGGRGAGQLYF. Using reference TRBV3 and TRBJ2-2 for the parts outside the CDR3, the full variable domain is GPKVLQIPSHQIIDMGQMVTLNCDPVSNHLYFYWYKQILGQQMEFLVNFYNGKVMEKSKLFKDQFSVERPDGSYFTLKIQPTALEDSAVYFCASSLVLGGRGAGQLYFGEGSKLTVL.

Turning to this clone: Gene names follow the mouse nomenclature. Read sequence stops 1 residue before the CDR3 end, and the germline J gene provides the missing end. This chain uses TRBV26 with TRBJ2-4, with 7 bases that match TRBD1. Per germline, CDR1 KGHPV and CDR2 FQNQEV (reference sequence). This CDR3 has 15 amino acids. With V trimmed by 2 bases and J by 1 base, 3 bases remained unmatched. The CDR3 bases that were read are TGTGCCAGCAGTCTGACAGGGGAGGGTCAAAACACCTTGTAC. Its protein is CASSLTGEGQNTLY. The whole CDR3 is CASSLTGEGQNTLYF.

This clone occurred once. Gene labels here are mouse ones. The read halts 1 residue ahead of the CDR3 end, with the missing end drawn from the germline J gene. The V gene is TRBV26, the J gene TRBJ2-2; unclear D gene. CDR3 size: 14 residues. Germline-derived CDR1 and CDR2 are KGHPV and FQNQEV (reference sequence). Trimming cost V 4 bases and J 0 bases, with 6 bases left between them. CDR3 in amino acids: CASSPWSNTGQLYF. The sequenced part of the CDR3 DNA is TGTGCCAGCAGTCCGTGGTCAAACACCGGGCAGCTCTAC.

This clone was detected only a few times. Gene labels here are mouse ones. The read terminates 1 residue ahead of where the CDR3 ends, so the germline J gene completes it. This rearrangement joins TRBV26 to TRBJ1-3; 8 bases agree with TRBD1. With V trimmed by 2 bases and J by 0 bases, 3 bases remained unmatched. There are 16 residues in the CDR3. CDR1 and CDR2 (germline): KGHPV, FQNQEV (reference sequence). Partial CDR3 DNA: TGTGCCAGCAGTCTGACAGGGGGGTCTTCTGGAAATACGCTCTAT. Its translation: CASSLTGGSSGNTLY. The entire CDR3 protein is CASSLTGGSSGNTLYF.

Turning to this clone: Mouse names are used for the genes. The read ends 1 residue early relative to the CDR3; the germline J gene fills the gap. The chain couples TRBV15 to TRBJ1-1, with D perhaps TRBD1 (6 bases). The CDR3 runs to 14 residues. Germline values: CDR1 SGHND, CDR2 FRSKSL. V was shortened by 5 bases and J by 0 bases, with 10 bases between the two germline ends. The CDR3 bases that were read are TGTGCCAGCAGTCCGGGACACCCAAACACAGAAGTCTTC. It encodes CASSPGHPNTEVF. The CDR3 in full is CASSPGHPNTEVFF.

As to this clone: Gene names follow the mouse nomenclature. The CDR3 goes on 1 residue after the read ends, and that part is filled in from the germline J gene. The chain recombines TRBV23 with TRBJ2-5. Per the germline V gene, CDR1 is KGHTA and CDR2 is FQNQQP. CDR3 size: 10 residues. The CDR3 is CSSSHDTQYF. The sequenced CDR3 bases are TGCTCCAGCAGTCATGACACCCAGTAC.